This entry lists 21 T cell receptor beta chains sequenced from one sample in a study of long-term antiretroviral therapy in people with HIV. Runs used v3.0 of the immunoSEQ assay and were done at survey level. The protocol was immunoSEQ multiplex PCR, while the TCRdb copy is restricted to in-frame clones and leaves out a portion. This sample carries 15,000 to 20,000 clones, roughly 80% of them seen once, and the ten largest clones take about 17%. This specimen consisted of unsorted PBMCs, obtained just before starting antiretroviral therapy. These receptors all come from a man aged 35 to 55 with HIV.

V gene TRBV14 combines with J gene TRBJ2-5; no definite D call. Germline assignment: CDR1 SGHDN and CDR2 FVKESK. Trimming took 0 bases from V and 4 from J, leaving 12 bases between them. There are 15 residues in the CDR3. The CDR3 bases are TGTGCCAGCAGCCAAGATTGGGGAATTCCAGAGACCCAGTACTTC. Amino acids: CASSQDWGIPETQYF.

The V and J genes are TRBV4-1 and TRBJ2-2; 7 bases are shared with TRBD2. CDR1 and CDR2 (germline): MGHRA, YSYEKL. V shed 2 bases and J 0 bases; nucleotides not matched to a gene: 0. This CDR3 is built from 15 residues. This chain's CDR3 is CASSQSGTNTGELFF. In nucleotides, the CDR3 is TGCGCCAGCAGCCAAAGCGGGACGAACACCGGGGAGCTGTTTTTT.

The chain combines TRBV10-3 with TRBJ1-5; TRBD1 matches 8 bases. The CDR3 sequence is 13 residues long. CDR1 is ENHRY, CDR2 SYGVKD, per germline. The trim removed 6 bases at V and 3 bases at J, leaving 1 base unmatched. CDR3 amino acids: CAIRDRDNQPQHF. The CDR3 bases are TGTGCCATCAGGGACAGGGACAATCAGCCCCAGCATTTT.

This chain connects TRBV6-1 to TRBJ1-1; no clear D gene. Trimming cost V 7 bases and J 2 bases, with 11 bases left between them. Germline-derived CDR1 and CDR2 are MNHNS and SASEGT. The CDR3 runs 13 residues. CDR3 sequence reads: CASTKGHNTEAFF. CDR3 coding DNA: TGTGCCAGCACAAAGGGCCACAACACTGAAGCTTTCTTT.

This clone appeared a single time. This CDR3 reads CASSKGDFYNEQFF. As DNA, the CDR3 is TGTGCCAGTAGCAAAGGGGATTTCTACAATGAGCAGTTCTTC. The chain carries TRBV19 and TRBJ2-1; weak D call: TRBD1 (5 bases). The germline CDR1 and CDR2 sequences are LNHDA and SQIVND (reference sequence). V lost 6 bases and J lost 3, with 12 bases in between. The CDR3 contains 14 residues.

The chain is built from TRBV4-1 and TRBJ1-1, with no clear D. The germline gives CDR1 MGHRA, CDR2 YSYEKL. V gave up 1 base and J gave up 7 bases, with 13 bases separating them. The CDR3 covers 14 residues. The CDR3 DNA is TGCGCCAGCAGCCAAGTACCGACTCAGGTTGAAGCTTTCTTT. Translated: CASSQVPTQVEAFF.

The chain links TRBV2 to TRBJ2-7; possible D gene TRBD2, 6 bases. Germline V gene data show CDR1 as SNHLY and CDR2 as FYNNEI. This CDR3 has 14 amino acids. Trimming left V 6 bases short and J 3 bases short, with 15 bases between. CDR3 DNA sequence: TGTGCCAGCAGGAGCACCTCGGGGGTCTACGAGCAGTACTTC. This sequence encodes CASRSTSGVYEQYF.

This clone turned up a few times. The genes are TRBV27 and TRBJ1-2; 9 nucleotides agree with TRBD1. V dropped 3 bases and J dropped 5; count of bases not matched to a gene: 4. The CDR3 runs to 14 residues. Germline V gene lookup returns CDR1 MNHEY and CDR2 SMNVEV (reference sequence). This CDR3 is CASSFSGQGYGYTF. The CDR3, as DNA: TGTGCCAGCAGTTTTTCTGGACAGGGGTATGGCTACACCTTC.

The chain has TRBV6-1 and TRBJ1-5; a weak D match, TRBD1 (5 bases). The CDR3 consists of 17 residues. Germline V gene data show CDR1 as MNHNS and CDR2 as SASEGT. V was trimmed by 0 bases and J by 0 bases, leaving 12 bases between them. Here the CDR3 reads CASSEAAAGISNQPQHF. The CDR3 nucleotides are TGTGCCAGCAGTGAAGCGGCGGCAGGGATTAGCAATCAGCCCCAGCATTTT.

This chain joins TRBV6-1 and TRBJ2-7; TRBD2 might be the D (6 bases). The CDR3 runs 15 residues. The ends were cut back, 7 bases at V and 4 bases at J, with 20 bases in the middle. Germline V gene lookup returns CDR1 MNHNS and CDR2 SASEGT. Here the CDR3 reads CASNQNSGTPYEQYF. CDR3 nucleotide sequence: TGTGCCAGCAACCAAAACTCCGGGACTCCGTACGAGCAGTACTTC.

The J gene is TRBJ1-5, the V gene TRBV7-8; the match to TRBD1 covers 9 bases. Per the germline V gene, CDR1 is SGHVS and CDR2 is FQNEAQ. The CDR3 covers 16 residues. Losses at the gene ends were 2 bases for V and 3 bases for J; bases not matched to a gene: 5. DNA for the CDR3: TGTGCCAGCAGCTTATACGGGACAGGGAACAATCAGCCCCAGCATTTT. Translated: CASSLYGTGNNQPQHF.

The chain carries TRBV30 and TRBJ2-1; D is possibly TRBD2 (5 bases). This CDR3 is built from 11 residues. Trimming pared 4 bases from V and 9 bases from J, leaving 10 bases between. CDR1 and CDR2 from the germline V gene are GTSNPN and SVGIG (reference sequence). The CDR3 protein is CAWMDLGEQFF. The CDR3 nucleotides are TGTGCCTGGATGGACTTAGGTGAGCAGTTCTTC.

The chain employs TRBV11-2 and TRBJ2-2; D is perhaps TRBD2 (5 bases). Trimming removed 5 bases from V and 0 bases from J, with 10 bases in between. Germline values: CDR1 SGHAT, CDR2 FQNNGV. The CDR3 covers 15 residues. Here the CDR3 reads CASSLTGSNTGELFF. The CDR3 nucleotides read TGTGCCAGCAGCCTAACGGGGTCGAACACCGGGGAGCTGTTTTTT.

Here the CDR3 reads CASDQGIARQNTEAFF. For the CDR3, the DNA is TGCGCCAGCGACCAGGGTATAGCCAGACAGAACACTGAAGCTTTCTTT. J is TRBJ1-1 and V is TRBV4-1; D is possibly TRBD1 (5 bases). The CDR3 runs to 16 residues. V was cut by 8 bases and J by 1 base, with 20 bases left in between. Germline assignment: CDR1 MGHRA and CDR2 YSYEKL.

The J gene is TRBJ1-2, the V gene TRBV5-1; D is uncertain. CDR1 SGHRS and CDR2 YFSETQ come from the germline V gene. The germline V and J ends were trimmed by 5 bases and 4 bases, with 12 bases remaining between them. The CDR3 contains 13 residues. CDR3 sequence: CASSTGSIYGYTF. The CDR3 coding sequence is TGCGCCAGCAGTACTGGAAGCATCTATGGCTACACCTTC.

The J gene is TRBJ1-2, the V gene TRBV6-4; 7 positions match TRBD1. J lost 4 bases, V lost 3 bases, and 8 bases had no gene match. The length of the CDR3 is 15 residues. Germline assignment: CDR1 MRHNA and CDR2 SNTAGT. CDR3 nucleotide sequence: TGTGCCAGCAGTGAGCGGCCAGGGGGGTCCTATGGCTACACCTTC. It codes for CASSERPGGSYGYTF.

The rearrangement uses TRBV5-1 and TRBJ2-1, with TRBD2 matching over 9 bases. V gave up 1 base and J gave up 9 bases; unmatched junction bases: 11. CDR3 length: 16 residues. Germline-derived CDR1 and CDR2 are SGHRS and YFSETQ. The CDR3 nucleotides are TGCGCCAGCAGCTTGTTTGAGCGGGAGGCACCGGGTGAGCAGTTCTTC. It encodes CASSLFEREAPGEQFF.

The V call is TRBV19, the J call TRBJ1-2, with D possibly TRBD1 on 5 matching bases. CDR1 and CDR2 from the germline V gene are LNHDA and SQIVND (reference sequence). V was cut by 0 bases and J by 8 bases, with 19 bases left in between. The CDR3 consists of 16 residues. The CDR3 region has the DNA TGTGCCAGTAGTATAGACCCGATGGGGCGAGTGTACGGCTACACCTTC. Its protein is CASSIDPMGRVYGYTF.

This clone was seen more than once but under ten times. V is TRBV27 and J is TRBJ2-7, with 14 bases lining up with TRBD2. J lost 3 bases, V lost 5 bases, and 0 bases had no gene match. CDR1 is MNHEY and CDR2 is SMNVEV in the germline V gene (reference sequence). This CDR3 spans 14 amino acids. CDR3 DNA: TGTGCCAGCAGTGGACTAGCGGGGGGCTACGAGCAGTACTTC. The encoded protein is CASSGLAGGYEQYF.

The CDR3 loop reads CASRGQGSYEQYF. In DNA form, the CDR3 reads TGTGCCAGCAGGGGACAGGGATCCTACGAGCAGTACTTC. The chain carries TRBV14 and TRBJ2-7; 9 bases map to TRBD1. The CDR3 runs to 13 residues. The germline CDR1 and CDR2 sequences are SGHDN and FVKESK. V was pared by 6 bases and J by 1 base, with 1 base of the junction left unmatched.

The J gene is TRBJ2-3, the V gene TRBV2; D might be TRBD2 (6 bases). Germline V gene lookup returns CDR1 SNHLY and CDR2 FYNNEI. Trimming took off 8 bases at V and 3 bases at J, with 18 bases between the two ends. The CDR3 covers 15 residues. CDR3 DNA sequence: TGTGCCAGCGGGGACTCTCTATCCAGTACAGATACGCAGTATTTT. Its protein is CASGDSLSSTDTQYF.